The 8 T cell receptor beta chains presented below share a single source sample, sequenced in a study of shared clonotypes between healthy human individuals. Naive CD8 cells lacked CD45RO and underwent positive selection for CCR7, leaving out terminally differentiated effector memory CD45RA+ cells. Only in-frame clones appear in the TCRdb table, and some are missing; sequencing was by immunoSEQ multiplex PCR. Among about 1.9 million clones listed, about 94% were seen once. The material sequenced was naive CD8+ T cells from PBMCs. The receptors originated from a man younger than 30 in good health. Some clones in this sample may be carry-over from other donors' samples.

As DNA, the CDR3 is TGTGCCAGCTCACCTAACAGGGGCCACCCTTCCTACGAGCAGTACTTC. It codes for CASSPNRGHPSYEQYF. This chain uses TRBV18 with TRBJ2-7, with 7 bases aligning to TRBD1. The CDR3 extends over 16 amino acids. Germline loops: CDR1 KGHSH, CDR2 LQKENI. J lost 1 base, V lost 3 bases, and 9 bases had no gene match.

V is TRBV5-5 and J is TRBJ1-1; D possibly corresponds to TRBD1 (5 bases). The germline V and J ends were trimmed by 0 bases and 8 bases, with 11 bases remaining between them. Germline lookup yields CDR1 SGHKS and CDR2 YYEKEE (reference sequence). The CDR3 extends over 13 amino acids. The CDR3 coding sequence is TGTGCCAGCAGCTTGGAGACAGAGAGAGAAGCTTTCTTT. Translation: CASSLETEREAFF.

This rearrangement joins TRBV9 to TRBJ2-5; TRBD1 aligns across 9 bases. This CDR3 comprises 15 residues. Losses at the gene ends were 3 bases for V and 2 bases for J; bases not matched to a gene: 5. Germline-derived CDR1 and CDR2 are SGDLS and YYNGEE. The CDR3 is CASSEGTGLQETQYF. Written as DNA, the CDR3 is TGTGCCAGCAGCGAAGGGACAGGGCTGCAAGAGACCCAGTACTTC.

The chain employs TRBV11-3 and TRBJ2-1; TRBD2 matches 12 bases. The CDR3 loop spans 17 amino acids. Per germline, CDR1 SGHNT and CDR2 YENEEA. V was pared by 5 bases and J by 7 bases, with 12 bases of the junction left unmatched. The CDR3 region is CASSTLAGGPAGNEQFF. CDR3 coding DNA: TGTGCCAGCAGCACGCTAGCGGGAGGGCCGGCGGGGAATGAGCAGTTCTTC.

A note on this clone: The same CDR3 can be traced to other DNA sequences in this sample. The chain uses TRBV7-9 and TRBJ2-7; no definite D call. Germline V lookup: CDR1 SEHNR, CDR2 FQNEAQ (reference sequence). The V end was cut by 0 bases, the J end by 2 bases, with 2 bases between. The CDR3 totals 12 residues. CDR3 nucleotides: TGTGCCAGCAGCTTAGCCGCCTACGAGCAGTACTTC. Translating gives CASSLAAYEQYF.

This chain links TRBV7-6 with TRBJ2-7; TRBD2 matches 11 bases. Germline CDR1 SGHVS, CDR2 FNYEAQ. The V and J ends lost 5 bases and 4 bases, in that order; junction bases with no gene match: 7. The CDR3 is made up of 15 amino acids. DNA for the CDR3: TGTGCCAGCAGCCCGTGGGCTAGCGGGAGGTACGAGCAGTACTTC. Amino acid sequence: CASSPWASGRYEQYF.

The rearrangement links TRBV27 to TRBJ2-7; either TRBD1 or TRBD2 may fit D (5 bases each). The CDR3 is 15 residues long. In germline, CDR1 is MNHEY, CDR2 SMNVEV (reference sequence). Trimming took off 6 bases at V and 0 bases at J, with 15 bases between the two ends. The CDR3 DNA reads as TGTGCCAGCAGGCCATTTGGGGGAGACTCCTACGAGCAGTACTTC. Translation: CASRPFGGDSYEQYF.

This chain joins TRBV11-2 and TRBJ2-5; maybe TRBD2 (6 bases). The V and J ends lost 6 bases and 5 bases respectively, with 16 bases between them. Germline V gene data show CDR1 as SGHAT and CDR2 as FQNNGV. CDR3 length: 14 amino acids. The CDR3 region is CASRSRDSRETQYF. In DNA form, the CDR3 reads TGTGCCAGCAGGTCTCGGGACTCGAGGGAGACCCAGTACTTC.